A selection of T cell receptor beta chains follows, all from one sample in a study of CD8 T cell repertoires and HIV-1 epitope variants. Which antigens these TCRs recognize remains unknown. The method was immunoSEQ multiplex PCR; TCRdb's version includes in-frame clones alone and lacks a portion of them. The repertoire holds almost 4,500 clones, with about 61% as singletons. The sample was cultured CD8+ T cells derived from PBMCs. The source is a male donor with HIV. Each CDR3 is given with its conserved first and last residue. A D gene is named only where the DNA matches it firmly. Clone size is stated in some rows and not others, as once, few, many or a class when expanded.

>TRBV7-2|once|15|TRBJ2-5|NA
TGTGCCAGCAGGCCACCGGACCGTGGAGGGGAGACCCAGTACTTC
CASRPPDRGGETQYF
>TRBV7-9|NA|13|TRBJ2-1|TRBD1
TGTGCCAGCAGCCTTGGACAGGCTCCTGAGCAGTTCTTC
CASSLGQAPEQFF
>TRBV4-1|NA|15|TRBJ2-1|NA
TGCGCCAGCAGACTAGGGACATACTCCTACAATGAGCAGTTCTTC
CASRLGTYSYNEQFF
>TRBV19|NA|15|TRBJ1-5|NA
TGTGCCAGTAGTATAGTTGGCGGGGCGAATCAGCCCCAGCATTTT
CASSIVGGANQPQHF
>TRBV28|NA|16|TRBJ2-1|NA
TGTGCCAGCAGTAAATACCAGGGTTCGTCCTACAATGAGCAGTTCTTC
CASSKYQGSSYNEQFF
>TRBV5-6|once|11|TRBJ1-1|NA
TGTGCCAGCAGCCTCCTTGCTGAAGCTTTCTTT
CASSLLAEAFF
>TRBV10-1|NA|17|TRBJ2-1|NA
TGCGCCAGCAGTGTTAGGCTCCCCCAAAGCTCCTACAATGAGCAGTTCTTC
CASSVRLPQSSYNEQFF
>TRBV5-6|NA|18|TRBJ2-3|TRBD2
TGTGCCAGCAGTGCTGGACTAGCGGGAGCGTGGGGCACAGATACGCAGTATTTT
CASSAGLAGAWGTDTQYF
>TRBV6-5|NA|14|TRBJ2-7|TRBD2
TGTGCCGTCAATAGCGGGGTCAGCTCCTACGAGCAGTACTTC
CAVNSGVSSYEQYF
>TRBV9|few|15|TRBJ2-7|NA
TGTGCCAGCAGCGCGACCGCGGGTCAGGCCTACGAGCAGTACTTC
CASSATAGQAYEQYF
>TRBV19|NA|13|TRBJ1-6|NA
TGTGCCAGTAGTTTGGGAGAGCGTTCACCCCTCCACTTT
CASSLGERSPLHF
>TRBV5-4|NA|14|TRBJ2-2|NA
TGTGCCAGCAGCTTGGCCACGGGGACCGGGGAGCTGTTTTTT
CASSLATGTGELFF
>TRBV13|NA|14|TRBJ2-5|TRBD1
TGTGCCAGCAGCTCGGGACAGCTCCAAGAGACCCAGTACTTC
CASSSGQLQETQYF
>TRBV6-5|once|13|TRBJ1-1|NA
TGTGCCAGCAGTTACGGAGAGGGCACTGAAGCTTTCTTT
CASSYGEGTEAFF
>TRBV4-2|NA|16|TRBJ2-7|NA
TGTGCCAGCAGCCAAGACGCGGGCCCAACTTCCTACGAGCAGTACTTC
CASSQDAGPTSYEQYF
>TRBV2|NA|14|TRBJ2-7|NA
TGTGCCAGCAGGGAAGCGGGTACACCCTACGAGCAGTACTTC
CASREAGTPYEQYF
>TRBV5-6|NA|14|TRBJ1-5|NA
TGTGCCAGCAGCTTGGCCGAGGCCCGACAGCCCCAGCATTTT
CASSLAEARQPQHF
>TRBV11-1|NA|14|TRBJ1-1|TRBD1
TGTGCCAGCAGCTTAGAGGGGACAGGGTTTGAAGCTTTCTTT
CASSLEGTGFEAFF
>TRBV30|NA|15|TRBJ1-2|NA
TGTGCCTGGAGTGGACGGGACGCTTGGACCTATGGCTACACCTTC
CAWSGRDAWTYGYTF
>TRBV19|once|14|TRBJ1-5|NA
TGTGCCAGTAGTATTCGGCCGGGCGGCCAGCCCCAGCATTTT
CASSIRPGGQPQHF
>TRBV7-9|NA|14|TRBJ1-1|NA
TGTGCCAGCAGCTACGGGGGCCCGTACACTGAAGCTTTCTTT
CASSYGGPYTEAFF
>TRBV7-9|NA|19|TRBJ2-2|TRBD2
TGTGCCAGCAGCTTAGTAATTTGGTTAGCGGGAGAGTGGACCGGGGAGCTGTTTTTT
CASSLVIWLAGEWTGELFF